A single sample is the source of the 24 T cell receptor beta chains below, sequenced in a study of blood T cell repertoires in COVID-19. Sequenced by immunoSEQ multiplex PCR; TCRdb stores in-frame clones only, minus some. The sample lists roughly 62,000 clones, roughly 90% occurring once. The sample consisted of peripheral blood. The receptors derive from a human donor in a cohort sampled during active COVID-19.

The chain uses TRBV20-1 and TRBJ2-7; 7 bases fit TRBD2. CDR1 and CDR2 (germline): DFQATT, SNEGSKA (reference sequence). The CDR3 extends over 11 amino acids. The V gene end was trimmed by 6 bases and the J gene end by 4 bases; junction bases not matched to a gene: 3. CDR3 DNA: TGCAGTGCCTCGGGGGGATACGAGCAGTACTTC. Protein sequence: CSASGGYEQYF.

V and J are TRBV28 and TRBJ2-2, with 10 bases aligning to TRBD1. The germline gives CDR1 MDHEN, CDR2 SYDVKM. This CDR3 is 16 amino acids long. V lost 6 bases and J lost 3; bases outside the gene matches: 7. The CDR3 DNA is TGTGCCAGCAGCGGGACAGGGGAATATTACACCGGGGAGCTGTTTTTT. This codes for CASSGTGEYYTGELFF.

The chain is built from TRBV10-3 and TRBJ1-5, with a tentative D call TRBD1 (5 bases). V lost 10 bases and J 1 base, leaving 14 bases between the germline ends. This CDR3 comprises 14 residues. Germline CDR1 is ENHRY and CDR2 is SYGVKD. The CDR3: CATGGWASNQPQHF. CDR3 nucleotides: TGTGCCACCGGGGGTTGGGCGAGCAATCAGCCCCAGCATTTT.

This sequence joins TRBV9 and TRBJ2-5; weak D call: TRBD1 (5 bases). Trimming stripped 7 bases from V and 5 bases from J, with 15 bases between. CDR1 SGDLS and CDR2 YYNGEE come from the germline V gene. This CDR3 comprises 13 residues. The CDR3 DNA sequence: TGTGCCAGCCAGGGTGTTAGATCGGAGACCCAGTACTTC. As protein: CASQGVRSETQYF.

V gene TRBV4-3 combines with J gene TRBJ2-5; 14 positions match TRBD2. CDR1 LGHNA and CDR2 YSLEER come from the germline V gene. This CDR3 has 17 amino acids. The V gene end was trimmed by 4 bases and the J gene end by 1 base; junction bases not matched to a gene: 5. The CDR3 sequence is CASSRRLAGGPQETQYF. Written as DNA, the CDR3 is TGCGCCAGCAGCCGCAGACTAGCGGGAGGGCCCCAAGAGACCCAGTACTTC.

This rearrangement joins TRBV5-1 to TRBJ2-1, with TRBD2 matching 7 bases. The CDR3 is 19 amino acids. CDR1 and CDR2 (germline): SGHRS, YFSETQ. The trim removed 1 base at V and 5 bases at J, leaving 18 bases unmatched. The CDR3 reads CASSLFRASGDHDDNEQFF. The CDR3 DNA reads TGCGCCAGCAGCTTGTTCAGGGCTAGCGGTGACCACGATGACAATGAGCAGTTCTTC.

The V and J genes are TRBV9 and TRBJ2-7; 9 bases line up with TRBD1. The J segment lost 4 bases and the V segment lost 1 base, leaving 6 bases of the junction unmatched. This CDR3 comprises 15 residues. Germline loops: CDR1 SGDLS, CDR2 YYNGEE. This chain's CDR3 is CASSVSGQGSYEQYF. The CDR3 region has the DNA TGTGCCAGCAGCGTATCTGGACAGGGGTCTTACGAGCAGTACTTC. Complete variable domain (other parts from reference TRBV9 and TRBJ2-7): DSGVTQTPKHLITATGQRVTLRCSPRSGDLSVYWYQQSLDQGLQFLIQYYNGEERAKGNILERFSAQQFPDLHSELNLSSLELGDSALYFCASSVSGQGSYEQYFGPGTRLTVT.

The chain carries TRBV19 and TRBJ2-1; the match to TRBD1 covers 7 bases. Germline CDR1 and CDR2: LNHDA and SQIVND (reference sequence). This CDR3 is 13 amino acids long. V was clipped by 4 bases and J by 7 bases; unmatched bases: 4. CDR3 sequence (DNA): TGTGCCAGTAGTACCTACAGGGGAAATGAGCAGTTCTTC. Protein sequence: CASSTYRGNEQFF.

This chain connects TRBV21-1 to TRBJ1-1. TRBV21-1 is a recognized pseudogene. The CDR3 is 12 amino acids. CDR3 sequence: CASSPRGDEAFF. CDR3 DNA: TGTGCCAGCAGCCCCCGGGGTGATGAAGCTTTCTTT.

V usage is TRBV28 and J usage is TRBJ2-7, with TRBD2 matching 7 bases. From germline, CDR1 is MDHEN and CDR2 SYDVKM. The CDR3 totals 13 residues. After removal of 8 bases from V and 4 bases from J, the junction contained 8 bases not matched to a gene. The CDR3 sequence: CASEGTIDYEQYF. The CDR3 coding sequence is TGTGCCAGCGAAGGGACTATAGATTACGAGCAGTACTTC. Looking up the rest from reference TRBV28 and TRBJ2-7 gives the full variable domain: DVKVTQSSRYLVKRTGEKVFLECVQDMDHENMFWYRQDPGLGLRLIYFSYDVKMKEKGDIPEGYSVSREKKERFSLILESASTNQTSMYLCASEGTIDYEQYFGPGTRLTVT.

This chain connects TRBV19 to TRBJ2-4; TRBD2 matches 9 bases. From germline, CDR1 is LNHDA and CDR2 SQIVND (reference sequence). V was clipped by 2 bases and J by 2 bases; unmatched bases: 7. The CDR3 sequence is 17 residues long. CDR3 protein: CASSIRAAGGTKNIQYF. The CDR3 DNA reads as TGTGCCAGTAGTATAAGGGCAGCGGGAGGTACCAAAAACATTCAGTACTTC.

The gene calls are TRBV9 and TRBJ1-2; the match to TRBD1 covers 9 bases. The CDR3 sequence is 14 residues long. Germline V gene sequence: CDR1 SGDLS, CDR2 YYNGEE. V lost 5 bases, J lost 7 bases, and 9 bases stayed unmatched. The CDR3 protein is CASRKETGGSGYTF. CDR3 DNA: TGTGCCAGCAGGAAAGAGACAGGGGGGTCTGGCTACACCTTC.

The chain has TRBV15 and TRBJ2-3, with a possible D match to TRBD1 (5 bases). Germline V lookup: CDR1 LNHNV, CDR2 YYDKDF (reference sequence). CDR3 size: 17 residues. The V end was cut by 3 bases, the J end by 0 bases, with 16 bases between. This CDR3 reads CATSREIGDVSTDTQYF. The DNA of the CDR3 is TGTGCCACCAGCAGGGAGATAGGGGATGTGAGCACAGATACGCAGTATTTT.

The chain carries TRBV9 and TRBJ2-3; 7 bases are a match to TRBD2. This CDR3 is built from 15 residues. From germline, CDR1 is SGDLS and CDR2 YYNGEE. V lost 1 base to trimming and J lost 1 base; unmatched junction nucleotides: 3. This chain's CDR3 is CASSVWAGGTDTQYF. The CDR3 DNA sequence: TGTGCCAGCAGCGTATGGGCGGGGGGCACAGATACGCAGTATTTT.

The chain couples TRBV3-1 (or the pseudogene TRBV3-2) to TRBJ2-7; D might be TRBD1 (5 bases). The CDR3 is 11 amino acids. The germline gives CDR1 LGHDT, CDR2 YNNKEL (reference sequence). The V gene lost 8 bases and the J gene lost 3 bases, with 8 bases spanning the gap. CDR3 nucleotides: TGTGCCAGCGGGGCGCACTACGAGCAGTACTTC. Protein: CASGAHYEQYF.

CDR3 coding DNA: TGTGCCAGCAGCAAAGTCCCAGGGGGTTATTATGAGCAGTTCTTC. This codes for CASSKVPGGYYEQFF. This chain links TRBV21-1 with TRBJ2-1; the table's D call, TRBD1, has no DNA check behind it. TRBV21-1 is labeled a pseudogene. The CDR3 runs to 15 residues.

The rearrangement joins TRBV11-2 to TRBJ2-7; 9 nucleotides match TRBD1. In germline, CDR1 is SGHAT, CDR2 FQNNGV. After removal of 7 bases from V and 8 bases from J, the junction contained 18 bases not matched to a gene. This CDR3 is 16 amino acids long. The chain's CDR3 is CASTLIAGQGDQKQYF. The CDR3 coding sequence is TGTGCCAGCACCCTCATCGCGGGACAGGGAGATCAAAAGCAGTACTTC.

The V and J genes are TRBV11-2 and TRBJ2-7; D uncertain. Trimming cost V 5 bases and J 7 bases, with 15 bases left between them. CDR1 is SGHAT, CDR2 FQNNGV, per germline. There are 13 residues in the CDR3. The CDR3 is CASSLLESVEQYF. CDR3 bases: TGTGCCAGCAGCCTGCTAGAGTCAGTTGAGCAGTACTTC. Full variable domain (rest looked up from reference TRBV11-2 and TRBJ2-7): EAGVAQSPRYKIIEKRQSVAFWCNPISGHATLYWYQQILGQGPKLLIQFQNNGVVDDSQLPKDRFSAERLKGVDSTLKIQPAKLEDSAVYLCASSLLESVEQYFGPGTRLTVT.

This chain uses TRBV5-6 with TRBJ2-7; tentative D call: TRBD2 (6 bases). The V gene lost 3 bases and the J gene lost 4 bases, with 11 bases spanning the gap. CDR3 size: 13 residues. Germline CDR1 and CDR2: SGHDT and YYEEEE. CDR3 bases: TGTGCCAGCAGCTATCGCGGGGAATACGAGCAGTACTTC. The encoded protein is CASSYRGEYEQYF.

The V gene is TRBV12-3 or TRBV12-4, the J gene TRBJ1-2, with 7 positions matching TRBD1. V lost 5 bases, J lost 2 bases, and 2 bases stayed unmatched. The CDR3 is made up of 13 amino acids. The CDR3 DNA is TGTGCCAGCAGTACGACAGGGAACTATGGCTACACCTTC. This codes for CASSTTGNYGYTF.

This clone was counted between two and nine times. The identical CDR3 is also encoded by other nucleotide sequences in the sample. The rearrangement uses TRBV7-2 and TRBJ2-7; D unclear. Trimming shortened V by 0 bases and J by 0 bases, and 6 bases separated the two germline ends. The CDR3 sequence is 14 residues long. Germline lookup yields CDR1 SGHTA and CDR2 FQGNSA. CDR3 DNA: TGTGCCAGCAGCTTAGCGCCTAGCTCCTACGAGCAGTACTTC. As protein: CASSLAPSSYEQYF.

The chain combines TRBV7-2 with TRBJ1-3; no definite D call. The germline V and J ends were trimmed by 2 bases and 5 bases, with 10 bases remaining between them. The CDR3 runs 14 residues. Germline assignment: CDR1 SGHTA and CDR2 FQGNSA. CDR3 protein: CASSLSLPRNTIYF. CDR3 nucleotide sequence: TGTGCCAGCAGCTTATCACTACCGCGAAACACCATATATTTT.

V is TRBV3-1 (or the pseudogene TRBV3-2) and J is TRBJ2-1; D is uncertain. CDR1 and CDR2 from the germline V gene are LGHDT and YNNKEL (reference sequence). The V gene lost 4 bases and the J gene lost 2 bases, with 18 bases spanning the gap. The length of the CDR3 is 17 residues. CDR3 amino acids: CASSLRWKRHTYNEQFF. DNA for the CDR3: TGTGCCAGCAGCCTCCGCTGGAAGCGCCATACCTACAATGAGCAGTTCTTC.

J is TRBJ2-5 and V is TRBV2; maybe TRBD1 (6 bases). This CDR3 spans 13 amino acids. The V gene lost 4 bases and the J gene lost 4 bases, with 10 bases spanning the gap. Germline V CDR1 and CDR2: SNHLY, FYNNEI. CDR3 region: CASSGVRGETQYF. DNA of the CDR3: TGTGCCAGCAGTGGAGTCAGGGGAGAGACCCAGTACTTC.